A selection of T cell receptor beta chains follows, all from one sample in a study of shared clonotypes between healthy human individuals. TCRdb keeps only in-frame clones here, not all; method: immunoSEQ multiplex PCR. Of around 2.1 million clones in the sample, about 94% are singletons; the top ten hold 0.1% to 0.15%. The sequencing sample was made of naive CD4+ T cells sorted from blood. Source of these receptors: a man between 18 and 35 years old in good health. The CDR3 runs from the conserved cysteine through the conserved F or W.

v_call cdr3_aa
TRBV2 CASSVEGGLQPQHF
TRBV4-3 CASSPGSSGRTNNEQFF
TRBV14 CASSLQETQYF
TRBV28 CASSSRQGPMILMNTEAFF
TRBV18 CASSPTAVGPYEQYF
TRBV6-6 CASSYPQGFTEAFF
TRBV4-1 CASSERRGTGETQYF
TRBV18 CASSEGDTQYF
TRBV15 CATSRDFGGRKTQYF
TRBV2 CASSEGQIPGEQYF
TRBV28 CASLGLRAYEQYF
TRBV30 CAWSENSPLHF
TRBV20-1 CSARDYPEAFF
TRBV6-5 CASRPPRDRNYEQYF
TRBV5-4 CASSFDGSSSYNSPLHF
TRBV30 CAWSVRGDTEAFF
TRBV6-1 CASRDGQGSSPLHF
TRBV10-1 CASSDRMNTEAFF
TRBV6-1 CASSVGQQLTDTQYF
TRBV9 CASSVHDRTEAFF
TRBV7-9 CASSPLWGDEKLFF
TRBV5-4 CASSLVGVRNTEAFF
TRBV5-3 CARSPWRGGSYNEQFF
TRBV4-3 CASSPRLDYTDTQYF
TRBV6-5 CASSYEGPANTGELFF
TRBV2 CASSIERAEAFF
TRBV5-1 CASSGDSYGYTF